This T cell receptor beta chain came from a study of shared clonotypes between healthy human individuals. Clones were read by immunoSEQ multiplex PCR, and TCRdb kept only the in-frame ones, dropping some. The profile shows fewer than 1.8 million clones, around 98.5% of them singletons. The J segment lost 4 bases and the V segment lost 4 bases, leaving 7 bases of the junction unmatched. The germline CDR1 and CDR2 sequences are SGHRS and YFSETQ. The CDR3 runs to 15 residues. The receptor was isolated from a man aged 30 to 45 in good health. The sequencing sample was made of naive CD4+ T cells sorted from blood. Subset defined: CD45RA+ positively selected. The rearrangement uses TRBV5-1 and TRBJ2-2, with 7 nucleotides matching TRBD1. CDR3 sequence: CASSPPGQITGELFF. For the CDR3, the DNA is TGCGCCAGCAGCCCACCGGGACAGATCACCGGGGAGCTGTTTTTT.